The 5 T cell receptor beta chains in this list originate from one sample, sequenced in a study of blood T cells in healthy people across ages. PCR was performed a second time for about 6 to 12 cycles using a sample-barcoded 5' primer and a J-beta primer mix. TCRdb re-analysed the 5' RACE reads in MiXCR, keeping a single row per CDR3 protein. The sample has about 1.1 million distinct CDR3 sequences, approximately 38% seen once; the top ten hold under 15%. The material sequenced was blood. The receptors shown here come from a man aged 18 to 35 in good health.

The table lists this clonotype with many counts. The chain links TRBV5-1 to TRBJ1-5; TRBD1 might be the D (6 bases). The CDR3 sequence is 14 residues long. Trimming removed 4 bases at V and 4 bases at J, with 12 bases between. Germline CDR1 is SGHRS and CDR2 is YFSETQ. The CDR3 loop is CASSPTGLNQPQHF. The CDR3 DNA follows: TGCGCCAGCAGCCCGACAGGCCTAAATCAGCCCCAGCATTTT.

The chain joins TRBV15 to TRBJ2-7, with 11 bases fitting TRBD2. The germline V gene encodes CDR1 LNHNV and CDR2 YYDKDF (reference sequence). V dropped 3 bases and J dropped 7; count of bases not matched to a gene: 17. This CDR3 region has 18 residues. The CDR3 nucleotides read TGTGCCACCAGCAGCGTTTCTAGCGGGGGGCTTACCTACAATGAGCAGTACTTC. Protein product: CATSSVSSGGLTYNEQYF.

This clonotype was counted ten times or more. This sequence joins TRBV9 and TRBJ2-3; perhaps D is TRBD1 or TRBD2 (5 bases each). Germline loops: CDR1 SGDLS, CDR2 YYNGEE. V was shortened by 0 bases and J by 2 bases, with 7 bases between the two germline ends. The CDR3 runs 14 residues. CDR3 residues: CASSVDGATDTQYF. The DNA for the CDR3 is TGTGCCAGCAGCGTAGACGGGGCCACAGATACGCAGTATTTT. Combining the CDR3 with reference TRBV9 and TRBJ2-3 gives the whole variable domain DSGVTQTPKHLITATGQRVTLRCSPRSGDLSVYWYQQSLDQGLQFLIQYYNGEERAKGNILERFSAQQFPDLHSELNLSSLELGDSALYFCASSVDGATDTQYFGPGTRLTVL.

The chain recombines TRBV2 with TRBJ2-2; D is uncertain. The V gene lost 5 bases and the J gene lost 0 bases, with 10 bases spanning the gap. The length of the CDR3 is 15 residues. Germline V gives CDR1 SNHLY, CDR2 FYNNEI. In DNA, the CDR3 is TGTGCCAGCAGTCGACTGGGATCGAACACCGGGGAGCTGTTTTTT. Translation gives CASSRLGSNTGELFF.

The CDR3 bases are TGCGCCAGCAGCTTCCAGGGGGGGCGCGATGGCTACACCTTC. Its protein product is CASSFQGGRDGYTF. The rearrangement uses TRBV5-1 and TRBJ1-2, with 7 nucleotides matching TRBD1. From germline, CDR1 is SGHRS and CDR2 YFSETQ. This CDR3 has 14 residues. Trimming at V came to 2 bases and at J to 6 bases, leaving 7 bases not matched to a gene.